Shown below are 23 T cell receptor beta chains from a single sample sequenced in a study of T cell responses to AZD1222 COVID-19 vaccine. Only in-frame clones appear in the TCRdb table, and some are missing; sequencing was by immunoSEQ multiplex PCR. The sample has 92,000 or so clones; approximately 90% are singletons. Sample: peripheral blood, taken 28 days after the second AZD1222 dose. These receptors came from an adult who received the AZD1222 COVID-19 vaccine.

The J gene is TRBJ2-3, the V gene TRBV5-1; D is unresolved. The ends were cut back, 3 bases at V and 0 bases at J, with 8 bases in the middle. CDR3 length equals 14 residues. Germline CDR1 and CDR2: SGHRS and YFSETQ. In DNA form, the CDR3 reads TGCGCCAGCAGCTCCGAATCTAGCACAGATACGCAGTATTTT. This gives the protein CASSSESSTDTQYF.

This clone came up once. V gene TRBV4-1 combines with J gene TRBJ1-6; D might be TRBD1 (5 bases). Germline CDR1 is MGHRA and CDR2 is YSYEKL. The CDR3 spans 17 residues. Trimming took 4 bases from V and 7 from J, leaving 20 bases between them. The CDR3 spells CASSLMPGPNLNSPLHF. CDR3 nucleotides: TGCGCCAGCAGCCTAATGCCGGGGCCGAATCTAAATTCACCCCTCCACTTT.

V and J are TRBV5-4 and TRBJ2-1, with 10 positions matching TRBD2. The CDR3 loop spans 16 amino acids. Unmatched junction bases numbered 8, after V lost 4 bases and J lost 4 bases. Per the germline V gene, CDR1 is SGHNT and CDR2 is YYREEE (reference sequence). CDR3 sequence: CASSRRVAGGYNEQFF. The CDR3, as DNA: TGTGCCAGCAGCAGGCGGGTAGCGGGGGGATACAATGAGCAGTTCTTC.

The V call is TRBV10-3, the J call TRBJ1-4; possibly TRBD1 for D (5 bases). The ends were cut back, 11 bases at V and 11 bases at J, with 21 bases in the middle. Germline loops: CDR1 ENHRY, CDR2 SYGVKD. There are 13 residues in the CDR3. In DNA form, the CDR3 reads TGTGCCGTCCGTGGGGCCTTCGCGGTGAAACTGTTTTTT. It translates to CAVRGAFAVKLFF.

The chain has TRBV7-3 and TRBJ2-3; D is unresolved. Trimming stripped 2 bases from V and 10 bases from J, with 13 bases between. CDR1 and CDR2 (germline): SGHTA, FQGTGA. The CDR3 runs to 13 residues. The CDR3 loop is CASSLPPQWAQYF. Here the CDR3 DNA reads TGTGCCAGCAGCTTACCCCCACAATGGGCGCAGTATTTT.

The chain uses TRBV5-1 and TRBJ2-1; perhaps TRBD2 as D (5 bases). This CDR3 spans 15 amino acids. From germline, CDR1 is SGHRS and CDR2 YFSETQ. Trimming removed 4 bases at V and 5 bases at J, with 16 bases between. The CDR3 loop is CASSGLSGRDNEQFF. The CDR3 bases are TGCGCCAGCAGCGGACTGTCGGGGAGAGACAATGAGCAGTTCTTC.

The J gene is TRBJ2-1, the V gene TRBV27; D is possibly TRBD2 (5 bases). Germline V gene sequence: CDR1 MNHEY, CDR2 SMNVEV (reference sequence). Trimming shortened V by 5 bases and J by 3 bases, and 17 bases separated the two germline ends. The CDR3 sequence is 16 residues long. The DNA for the CDR3 is TGTGCCAGCAGTATACACGGACGGGGAAGCTACAATGAGCAGTTCTTC. Translated: CASSIHGRGSYNEQFF.

This clone appeared a single time. The rearrangement uses TRBV5-5 and TRBJ2-4; 9 nucleotides agree with TRBD1. J lost 7 bases, V lost 4 bases, and 9 bases had no gene match. The CDR3 totals 15 residues. Looked up from germline, CDR1 is SGHKS and CDR2 is YYEKEE (reference sequence). The CDR3, as DNA: TGTGCCAGCAGCCCTGGTCCTGACAGGGGGAACATTCAGTACTTC. This encodes CASSPGPDRGNIQYF. The variable domain in full, completed from reference TRBV5-5 and TRBJ2-4, reads DAGVTQSPTHLIKTRGQQVTLRCSPISGHKSVSWYQQVLGQGPQFIFQYYEKEERGRGNFPDRFSARQFPNYSSELNVNALLLGDSALYLCASSPGPDRGNIQYFGAGTRLSVL.

V is TRBV6-1 and J is TRBJ2-7, with 7 positions matching TRBD2. Germline CDR1 is MNHNS and CDR2 is SASEGT. The CDR3 runs 17 residues. Losses at the gene ends were 2 bases for V and 1 base for J; bases not matched to a gene: 11. The CDR3 coding sequence is TGTGCCAGCAGTGAAAAATACACTAGCGTGACTTCCTACGAGCAGTACTTC. Protein product: CASSEKYTSVTSYEQYF.

The chain uses TRBV6-5 and TRBJ1-2; D is perhaps TRBD1 (5 bases). Trimming removed 0 bases from V and 6 bases from J, with 8 bases in between. The CDR3 length is 13 residues. Germline V gene sequence: CDR1 MNHEY, CDR2 SVGAGI. CDR3: CASSYSRDDGYTF. The CDR3 region has the DNA TGTGCCAGCAGTTACTCCAGGGACGATGGCTACACCTTC.

This clone was seen once. The rearrangement uses TRBV5-1 and TRBJ2-2, with D tentatively TRBD2 (5 bases). V was cut by 0 bases and J by 4 bases, with 10 bases left in between. CDR1 and CDR2 from the germline V gene are SGHRS and YFSETQ. The CDR3 is 15 residues long. The CDR3 coding sequence is TGCGCCAGCAGCTTGGTGTCTAGCATCACCGGGGAGCTGTTTTTT. Protein product: CASSLVSSITGELFF.

The count of this clone is one. The rearrangement links TRBV19 to TRBJ1-1; unclear D gene. Looked up from germline, CDR1 is LNHDA and CDR2 is SQIVND (reference sequence). There are 13 residues in the CDR3. V was trimmed by 5 bases and J by 0 bases, leaving 7 bases between them. The CDR3 DNA reads TGTGCCAGTAGTTTAAAAATGAACACTGAAGCTTTCTTT. Amino acids: CASSLKMNTEAFF.

The chain carries TRBV19 and TRBJ1-3, with no clear D. Germline-derived CDR1 and CDR2 are LNHDA and SQIVND (reference sequence). V was pared by 6 bases and J by 4 bases, with 4 bases between. The CDR3 covers 11 residues. The chain's CDR3 is CASRRGNTIYF. The CDR3, as DNA: TGTGCCAGTAGACGGGGAAACACCATATATTTT. Looking up the rest from reference TRBV19 and TRBJ1-3 gives the full variable domain: DGGITQSPKYLFRKEGQNVTLSCEQNLNHDAMYWYRQDPGQGLRLIYYSQIVNDFQKGDIAEGYSVSREKKESFPLTVTSAQKNPTAFYLCASRRGNTIYFGEGSWLTVV.

The V call is TRBV3-1 (or the pseudogene TRBV3-2), the J call TRBJ1-2, with TRBD1 as a possible D gene (5 bases). Trimming removed 4 bases from V and 4 bases from J, with 10 bases in between. The CDR3 is 13 residues long. Germline V gene data show CDR1 as LGHDT and CDR2 as YNNKEL (reference sequence). Written as DNA, the CDR3 is TGTGCCAGCAGCCGTGGGGCCGCCTATGGCTACACCTTC. Translating gives CASSRGAAYGYTF.

J is TRBJ1-4 and V is TRBV11-2, with TRBD1 as a possible D gene (6 bases). Germline-derived CDR1 and CDR2 are SGHAT and FQNNGV. Trimming shortened V by 2 bases and J by 7 bases, and 11 bases separated the two germline ends. The CDR3 length is 14 residues. The CDR3 loop reads CASSLSWGAEKLFF. The CDR3 bases are TGTGCCAGCAGCTTATCGTGGGGGGCTGAAAAACTGTTTTTT.

The chain links TRBV5-1 to TRBJ1-1, with D unresolved. V was trimmed by 0 bases and J by 3 bases, leaving 9 bases between them. CDR1 is SGHRS, CDR2 YFSETQ, per germline. This CDR3 has 14 amino acids. In nucleotides, the CDR3 is TGCGCCAGCAGCTTGGGCATTGGGGACACTGAAGCTTTCTTT. Translated, it gives CASSLGIGDTEAFF.

The chain joins TRBV11-3 to TRBJ2-2; 8 nucleotides agree with TRBD2. The V gene end was trimmed by 2 bases and the J gene end by 3 bases; junction bases not matched to a gene: 8. Germline assignment: CDR1 SGHNT and CDR2 YENEEA. The CDR3 is 17 residues long. The CDR3 sequence is CASSLFTSGAYTGELFF. CDR3 DNA sequence: TGTGCCAGCAGCTTATTCACTAGCGGAGCGTACACCGGGGAGCTGTTTTTT.

J is TRBJ2-3 and V is TRBV5-6; 8 bases line up with TRBD1. Germline CDR1 reads SGHDT; CDR2 reads YYEEEE. The CDR3 contains 13 residues. The V gene end was trimmed by 3 bases and the J gene end by 6 bases; junction bases not matched to a gene: 3. CDR3 bases: TGTGCCAGCAGCTCCCGGACAGGGGATACGCAGTATTTT. It translates to CASSSRTGDTQYF. Full variable domain (missing parts from reference TRBV5-6 and TRBJ2-3): DAGVTQSPTHLIKTRGQQVTLRCSPKSGHDTVSWYQQALGQGPQFIFQYYEEEERQRGNFPDRFSGHQFPNYSSELNVNALLLGDSALYLCASSSRTGDTQYFGPGTRLTVL.

The chain has TRBV5-8 and TRBJ2-1; D uncertain. Per the germline V gene, CDR1 is SGHTS and CDR2 is YDEGEE. The V end lost 4 bases, the J end lost 3 bases, and 11 bases lay between the germline ends. The CDR3 sequence is 14 residues long. CDR3 in DNA: TGTGCCAGCAGCCCAAAGCCATACTACAATGAGCAGTTCTTC. Translated, it gives CASSPKPYYNEQFF.

The rearrangement links TRBV6-5 to TRBJ2-3; D unresolved. Germline V gene sequence: CDR1 MNHEY, CDR2 SVGAGI. The V end was cut by 1 base, the J end by 3 bases, with 11 bases between. The CDR3 consists of 15 residues. The CDR3 region is CASSYLVGQTDTQYF. CDR3 bases: TGTGCCAGCAGTTACTTGGTAGGCCAAACAGATACGCAGTATTTT.

The V gene is TRBV7-2, the J gene TRBJ1-6; D not resolved. The CDR3 has 15 residues. Germline V lookup: CDR1 SGHTA, CDR2 FQGNSA. Between the trimmed V and J ends, which lost 0 bases and 7 bases, there was a span of 10 bases. The CDR3 reads CASSLAGSPNSPLHF. The CDR3 coding sequence is TGTGCCAGCAGCTTAGCGGGATCCCCCAATTCACCCCTCCACTTT.

V is TRBV7-9 and J is TRBJ1-2; D gene ambiguous. With 5 bases removed from V and 5 bases from J, the gap between germline ends came to 21 bases. This CDR3 contains 16 residues. The germline V gene has CDR1 SEHNR and CDR2 FQNEAQ (reference sequence). In nucleotides, the CDR3 is TGTGCCAGCAGCCCCGTCCCGGCGGACTACGTATATGGCTACACCTTC. Its protein is CASSPVPADYVYGYTF.

The rearrangement links TRBV15 to TRBJ2-1; no definite D call. The CDR3 spans 12 residues. V was cut by 7 bases and J by 2 bases, with 6 bases left in between. Per the germline V gene, CDR1 is LNHNV and CDR2 is YYDKDF (reference sequence). The CDR3: CATKQTYNEQFF. The CDR3 nucleotides are TGTGCCACCAAACAAACCTACAATGAGCAGTTCTTC.